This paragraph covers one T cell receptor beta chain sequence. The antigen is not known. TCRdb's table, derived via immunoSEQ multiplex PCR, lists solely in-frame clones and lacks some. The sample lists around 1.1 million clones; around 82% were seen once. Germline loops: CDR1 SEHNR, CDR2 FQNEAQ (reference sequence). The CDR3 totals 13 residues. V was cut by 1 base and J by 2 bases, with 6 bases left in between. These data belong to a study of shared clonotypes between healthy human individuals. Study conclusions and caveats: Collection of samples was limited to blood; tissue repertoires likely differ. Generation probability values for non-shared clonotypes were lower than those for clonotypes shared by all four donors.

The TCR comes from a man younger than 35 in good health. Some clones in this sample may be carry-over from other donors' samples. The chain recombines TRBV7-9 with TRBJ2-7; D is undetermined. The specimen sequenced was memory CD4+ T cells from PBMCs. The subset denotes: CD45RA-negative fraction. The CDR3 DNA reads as TGTGCCAGCAGCTTAGAGCGAGCCTACGAGCAGTACTTC. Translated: CASSLERAYEQYF.